The rows below give T cell receptor beta chains drawn from one sample of a study of shared clonotypes between healthy human individuals. Sequencing used immunoSEQ multiplex PCR; TCRdb keeps in-frame clones, though not all of them. The top ten hold roughly 50% of the sample, which has approximately 88,000 clones, approximately 63% seen once. The sample consisted of memory CD8+ T cells sorted from blood. The receptors were sampled from a man aged 30 to 45 in good health. Each CDR3 is given without its conserved first and last residue. The order of the fields is V gene, J gene, CDR3 protein.

>TRBV27|TRBJ2-3
ASSFSRGRGSTDTQY
>TRBV29-1|TRBJ1-1
SVVDSSAEAF
>TRBV5-4|TRBJ2-4
ASSLEREAGNIQY
>TRBV9|TRBJ1-1
ASSAYGTGVNTEAF
>TRBV18|TRBJ2-7
ASSPTSDYEQY
>TRBV6-5|TRBJ1-1
ASRDPNTEAF
>TRBV6-1|TRBJ2-2
ASSEWQGASGELF
>TRBV25-1|TRBJ2-7
ASSPKNYEQY
>TRBV4-2|TRBJ2-7
ASSQEGAASSYEQY
>TRBV9|TRBJ1-1
ASSVEGGIEAF
>TRBV28|TRBJ2-1
ASSYPGAYNEQF
>TRBV6-5|TRBJ2-1
ASSYSGTSHDEQF
>TRBV19|TRBJ1-1
ASSQGGGPTEAF
>TRBV28|TRBJ2-1
ASSLTGTGLNEQF
>TRBV10-2|TRBJ2-1
ATKMGLGAGGLSQWGEQF
>TRBV6-1|TRBJ1-2
ASSEGGTAMGYT
>TRBV4-1|TRBJ1-5
ASSQDGIGEFNQPQH
>TRBV5-6|TRBJ2-1
ASSSTMDYLRNEQF
>TRBV6-5|TRBJ2-1
ASSRTSGNEQF
>TRBV6-1|TRBJ1-2
ASLSRTLDGYT
>TRBV5-5|TRBJ1-2
ASSDEEQGYGYT
>TRBV5-1|TRBJ2-1
ASNSRGTYNEQF
>TRBV25-1|TRBJ2-5
ASTPLGRTQETQY
>TRBV7-2|TRBJ2-4
ASSLDARSIQY
>TRBV5-5|TRBJ2-5
ASSLGARPKETQY
>TRBV5-3|TRBJ1-2
ASSSTASNYGYT
>TRBV2|TRBJ2-1
ASRGTGYNEQF
>TRBV28|TRBJ1-1
ASSLLGGGGNTEAF
>TRBV5-1|TRBJ2-7
ASSLPRGLALPYEQY
>TRBV7-9|TRBJ1-1
ASSLGFTEAF
>TRBV4-1|TRBJ2-7
ASSQVAGGNEQY
>TRBV15|TRBJ2-2
ATSKGNTGELF
>TRBV19|TRBJ2-7
ASSLTLFSYEQY